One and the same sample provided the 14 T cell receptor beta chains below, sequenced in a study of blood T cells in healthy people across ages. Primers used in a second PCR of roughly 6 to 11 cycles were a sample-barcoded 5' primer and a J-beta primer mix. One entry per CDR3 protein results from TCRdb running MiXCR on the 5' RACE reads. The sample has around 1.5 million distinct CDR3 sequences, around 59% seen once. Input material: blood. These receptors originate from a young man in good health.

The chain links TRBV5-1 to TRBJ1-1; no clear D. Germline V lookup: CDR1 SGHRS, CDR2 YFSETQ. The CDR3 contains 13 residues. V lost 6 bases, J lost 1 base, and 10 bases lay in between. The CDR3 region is CASIPDGNTEAFF. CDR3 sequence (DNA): TGCGCCAGCATCCCAGACGGGAACACTGAAGCTTTCTTT.

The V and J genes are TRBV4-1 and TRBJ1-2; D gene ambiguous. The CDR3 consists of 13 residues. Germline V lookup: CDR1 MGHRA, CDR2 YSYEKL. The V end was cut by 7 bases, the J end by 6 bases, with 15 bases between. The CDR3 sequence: CASTNNQADGYTF. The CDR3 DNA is TGCGCCAGCACCAATAACCAGGCAGATGGCTACACCTTC.

CDR3: CSVRWQVSYGYTF. CDR3 sequence (DNA): TGCAGTGTCAGATGGCAGGTTAGCTATGGCTACACCTTC. This chain links TRBV20-1 with TRBJ1-2; no reliable D call. Germline V lookup: CDR1 DFQATT, CDR2 SNEGSKA (reference sequence). The CDR3 sequence is 13 residues long. The V and J ends lost 7 bases and 4 bases respectively, with 16 bases between them.

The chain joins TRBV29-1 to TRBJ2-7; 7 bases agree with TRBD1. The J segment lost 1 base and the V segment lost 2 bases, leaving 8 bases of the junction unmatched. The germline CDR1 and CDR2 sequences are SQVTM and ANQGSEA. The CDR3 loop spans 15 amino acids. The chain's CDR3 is CSVEKVGTESYEQYF. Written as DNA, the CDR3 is TGCAGCGTTGAAAAAGTCGGGACAGAATCCTACGAGCAGTACTTC.

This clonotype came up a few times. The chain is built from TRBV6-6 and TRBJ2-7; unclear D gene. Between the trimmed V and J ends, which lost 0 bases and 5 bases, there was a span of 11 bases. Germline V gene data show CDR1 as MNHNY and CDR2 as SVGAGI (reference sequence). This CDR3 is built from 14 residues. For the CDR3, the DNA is TGTGCCAGCAGTTACTCGGTTGGTGGGGACGAGCAGTACTTC. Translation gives CASSYSVGGDEQYF.

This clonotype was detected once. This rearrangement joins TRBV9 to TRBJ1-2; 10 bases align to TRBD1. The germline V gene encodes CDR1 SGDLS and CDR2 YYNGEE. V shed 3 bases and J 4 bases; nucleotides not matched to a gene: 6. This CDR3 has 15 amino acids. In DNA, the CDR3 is TGTGCCAGCAGCGCGGGACAGGGGCATACCTATGGCTACACCTTC. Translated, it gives CASSAGQGHTYGYTF.

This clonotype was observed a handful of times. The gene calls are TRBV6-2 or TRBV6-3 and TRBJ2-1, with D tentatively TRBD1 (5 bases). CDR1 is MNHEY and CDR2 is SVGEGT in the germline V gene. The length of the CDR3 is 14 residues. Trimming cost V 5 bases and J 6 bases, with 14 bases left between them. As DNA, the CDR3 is TGTGCCAGCAGTGGGATGGGGCTCCGCAATGAGCAGTTCTTC. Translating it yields CASSGMGLRNEQFF.

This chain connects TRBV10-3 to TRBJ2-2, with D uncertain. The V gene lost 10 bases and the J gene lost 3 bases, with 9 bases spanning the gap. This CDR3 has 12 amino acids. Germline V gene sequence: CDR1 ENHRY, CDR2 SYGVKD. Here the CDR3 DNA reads TGTGCCACTAGACTTGACACCGGGGAGCTGTTTTTT. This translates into CATRLDTGELFF.

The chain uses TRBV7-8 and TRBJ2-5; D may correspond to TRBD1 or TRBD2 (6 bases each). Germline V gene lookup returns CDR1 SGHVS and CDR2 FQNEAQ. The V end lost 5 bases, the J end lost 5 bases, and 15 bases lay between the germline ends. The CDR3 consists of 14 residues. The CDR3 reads CASSGPRGLETQYF. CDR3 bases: TGTGCCAGCAGCGGTCCCAGGGGACTGGAGACCCAGTACTTC.

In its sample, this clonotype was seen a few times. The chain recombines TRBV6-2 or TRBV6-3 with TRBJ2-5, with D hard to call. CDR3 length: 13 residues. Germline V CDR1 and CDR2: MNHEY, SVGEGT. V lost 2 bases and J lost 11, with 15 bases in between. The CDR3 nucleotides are TGTGCCAGCAGTTACGGTCGGGTCAATGAGCAGTACTTC. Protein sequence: CASSYGRVNEQYF.

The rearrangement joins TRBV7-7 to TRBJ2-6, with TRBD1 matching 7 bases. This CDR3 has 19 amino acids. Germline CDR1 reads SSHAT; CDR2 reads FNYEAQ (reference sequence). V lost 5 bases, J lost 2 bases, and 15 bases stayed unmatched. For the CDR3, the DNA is TGTGCCAGCAGCCCTATATTAGGGCAGGGGGAGACTGGGGCCAACGTCCTGACTTTC. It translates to CASSPILGQGETGANVLTF.

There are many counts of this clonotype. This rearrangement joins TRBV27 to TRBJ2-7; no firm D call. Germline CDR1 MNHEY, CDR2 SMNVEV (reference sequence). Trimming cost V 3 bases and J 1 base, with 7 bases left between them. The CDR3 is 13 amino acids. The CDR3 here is CASSLYGSYEQYF. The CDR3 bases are TGTGCCAGCAGTTTGTATGGGTCCTACGAGCAGTACTTC.

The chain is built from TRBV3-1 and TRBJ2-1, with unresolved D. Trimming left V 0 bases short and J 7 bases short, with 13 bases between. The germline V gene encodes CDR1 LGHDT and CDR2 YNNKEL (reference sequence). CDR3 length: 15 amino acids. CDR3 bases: TGTGCCAGCAGCCAAGAGCCGGCCCTGAATAATGAGCAGTTCTTC. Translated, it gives CASSQEPALNNEQFF.

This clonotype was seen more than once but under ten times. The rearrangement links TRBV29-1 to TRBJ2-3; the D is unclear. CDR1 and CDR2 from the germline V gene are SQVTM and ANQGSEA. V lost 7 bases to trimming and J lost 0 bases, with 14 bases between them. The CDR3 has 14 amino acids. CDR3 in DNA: TGCAGCGCCGGAGCTACGACTAGCACAGATACGCAGTATTTT. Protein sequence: CSAGATTSTDTQYF.